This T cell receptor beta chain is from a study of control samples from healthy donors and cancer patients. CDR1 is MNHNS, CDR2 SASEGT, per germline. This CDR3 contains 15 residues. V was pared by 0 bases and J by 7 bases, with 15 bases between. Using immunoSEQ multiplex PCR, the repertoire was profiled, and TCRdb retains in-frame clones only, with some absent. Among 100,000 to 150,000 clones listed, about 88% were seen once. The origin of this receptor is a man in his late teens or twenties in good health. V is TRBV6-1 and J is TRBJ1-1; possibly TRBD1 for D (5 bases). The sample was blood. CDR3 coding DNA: TGTGCCAGCAGTGAAGCATGGGTGCGGGGGGATGAAGCTTTCTTT. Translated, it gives CASSEAWVRGDEAFF.